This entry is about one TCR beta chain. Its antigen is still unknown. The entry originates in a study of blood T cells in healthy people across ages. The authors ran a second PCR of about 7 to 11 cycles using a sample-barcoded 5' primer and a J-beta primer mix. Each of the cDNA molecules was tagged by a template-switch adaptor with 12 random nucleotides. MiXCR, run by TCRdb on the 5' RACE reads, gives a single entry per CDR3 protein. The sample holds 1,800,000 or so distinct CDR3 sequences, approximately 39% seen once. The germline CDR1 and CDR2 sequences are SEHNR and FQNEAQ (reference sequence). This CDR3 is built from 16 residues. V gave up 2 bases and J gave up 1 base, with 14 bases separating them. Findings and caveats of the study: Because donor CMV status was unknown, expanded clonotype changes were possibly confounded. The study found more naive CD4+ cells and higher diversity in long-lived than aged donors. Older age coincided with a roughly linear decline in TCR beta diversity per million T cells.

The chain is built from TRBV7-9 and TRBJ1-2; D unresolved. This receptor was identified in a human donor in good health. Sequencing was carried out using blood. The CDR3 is CASSLSPGRLNYGYTF. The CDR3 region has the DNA TGTGCCAGCAGCTTATCTCCCGGTCGACTTAACTATGGCTACACCTTC.